These 30 T cell receptor beta chains were all obtained from the same sample, sequenced in a study of blood T cell repertoires in COVID-19. Profiling relied on immunoSEQ multiplex PCR, and the TCRdb table lists in-frame clones only, not all of them. The table includes approximately 64,000 clones, 88% detected once. The source material was PBMCs or T cells enriched from blood (not recorded which). These receptors all stem from a woman aged 40 to 50 who had recovered from COVID-19.

The V gene is TRBV9, the J gene TRBJ1-3; no definite D call. CDR3 length: 15 residues. Germline values: CDR1 SGDLS, CDR2 YYNGEE. V was clipped by 4 bases and J by 0 bases, with 11 bases between them. CDR3 protein: CASSPPGFSGNTIYF. CDR3 bases: TGTGCCAGCAGCCCGCCAGGTTTCTCTGGAAACACCATATATTTT. Based on the CDR3 plus reference TRBV9 and TRBJ1-3, the full variable domain is DSGVTQTPKHLITATGQRVTLRCSPRSGDLSVYWYQQSLDQGLQFLIQYYNGEERAKGNILERFSAQQFPDLHSELNLSSLELGDSALYFCASSPPGFSGNTIYFGEGSWLTVV.

V is TRBV5-1 and J is TRBJ2-1, with TRBD2 matching over 7 bases. Unmatched junction bases numbered 11, after V lost 4 bases and J lost 10 bases. CDR3 size: 14 residues. Germline lookup yields CDR1 SGHRS and CDR2 YFSETQ. CDR3 nucleotide sequence: TGCGCCAGCAGCGCCCGGGGGGTAGTTTGGGAGCAGTTCTTC. This gives the protein CASSARGVVWEQFF.

In this sample, this clone turned up once. The chain joins TRBV28 to TRBJ2-3; D may be TRBD1 (5 bases). Germline V lookup: CDR1 MDHEN, CDR2 SYDVKM. V dropped 6 bases and J dropped 4 bases, with 11 bases sitting between them. The CDR3 runs to 13 residues. The CDR3 protein is CASRGTGADTQYF. The CDR3 coding sequence is TGTGCCAGCAGAGGAACAGGAGCAGATACGCAGTATTTT. Variable domain in full (rest from reference TRBV28 and TRBJ2-3): DVKVTQSSRYLVKRTGEKVFLECVQDMDHENMFWYRQDPGLGLRLIYFSYDVKMKEKGDIPEGYSVSREKKERFSLILESASTNQTSMYLCASRGTGADTQYFGPGTRLTVL.

The V gene is TRBV10-3, the J gene TRBJ1-2, with 10 bases that match TRBD1. CDR1 ENHRY and CDR2 SYGVKD come from the germline V gene. V dropped 8 bases and J dropped 3; count of bases not matched to a gene: 6. The CDR3 has 14 amino acids. The CDR3: CAIATGGADYGYTF. In DNA form, the CDR3 reads TGTGCCATCGCGACAGGGGGCGCGGACTATGGCTACACCTTC.

The J gene is TRBJ1-3, the V gene TRBV5-1, with 9 positions matching TRBD1. The CDR3 length is 16 residues. The V segment lost 0 bases and the J segment 4 bases; nucleotides outside the gene matches: 5. Germline V gives CDR1 SGHRS, CDR2 YFSETQ. CDR3 bases: TGCGCCAGCAGCTTGGCCGGGACAGGGTACGGAAACACCATATATTTT. Protein sequence: CASSLAGTGYGNTIYF.

This chain connects TRBV15 to TRBJ2-1, with a possible D match to TRBD1 (5 bases). V dropped 3 bases and J dropped 0 bases, with 9 bases sitting between them. Germline V gene sequence: CDR1 LNHNV, CDR2 YYDKDF (reference sequence). CDR3 size: 15 residues. The CDR3 region has the DNA TGTGCCACCAGCAGGGACATGAGCTCCTACAATGAGCAGTTCTTC. This codes for CATSRDMSSYNEQFF.

The J gene is TRBJ1-3, the V gene TRBV18, with no clear D. The CDR3 runs to 15 residues. CDR1 is KGHSH, CDR2 LQKENI, per germline. Trimming pared 0 bases from V and 0 bases from J, leaving 6 bases between. The chain's CDR3 is CASSPPGSSGNTIYF. The CDR3, as DNA: TGTGCCAGCTCACCACCGGGGAGCTCTGGAAACACCATATATTTT. Together with reference TRBV18 and TRBJ1-3, the CDR3 gives the full variable domain: NAGVMQNPRHLVRRRGQEARLRCSPMKGHSHVYWYRQLPEEGLKFMVYLQKENIIDESGMPKERFSAEFPKEGPSILRIQQVVRGDSAAYFCASSPPGSSGNTIYFGEGSWLTVV.

The CDR3 protein is CASSRQGEETQYF. As DNA, the CDR3 is TGCGCCAGCAGTCGGCAGGGGGAAGAGACCCAGTACTTC. The V call is TRBV5-1, the J call TRBJ2-5, with 7 bases identical to TRBD1. V shed 5 bases and J 3 bases; nucleotides not matched to a gene: 4. Germline-derived CDR1 and CDR2 are SGHRS and YFSETQ. The CDR3 length is 13 residues.

The gene calls are TRBV15 and TRBJ2-5; the match to TRBD1 covers 7 bases. Germline CDR1 is LNHNV and CDR2 is YYDKDF (reference sequence). V gave up 3 bases and J gave up 3 bases; unmatched junction bases: 4. CDR3 length: 14 amino acids. CDR3 residues: CATSSPDREETQYF. In DNA, the CDR3 is TGTGCCACCAGCAGCCCAGACAGGGAAGAGACCCAGTACTTC.

This chain connects TRBV7-2 to TRBJ1-5; 11 bases line up with TRBD1. The CDR3 runs to 16 residues. The V gene end was trimmed by 5 bases and the J gene end by 6 bases; junction bases not matched to a gene: 9. The germline gives CDR1 SGHTA, CDR2 FQGNSA. In DNA, the CDR3 is TGTGCCAGCAGCCCTTGGACAGGGGGCCGAGGTCAGCCCCAGCATTTT. This codes for CASSPWTGGRGQPQHF.

The chain combines TRBV11-2 with TRBJ1-4; D is unclear. V was trimmed by 2 bases and J by 5 bases, leaving 15 bases between them. Germline V gene data show CDR1 as SGHAT and CDR2 as FQNNGV. The CDR3 is 16 amino acids. DNA for the CDR3: TGTGCCAGCAGCTTATTTTTGGGCGAAGGAAATGAAAAACTGTTTTTT. Its protein is CASSLFLGEGNEKLFF.

The DNA of the CDR3 is TGCGCGAGCGGGACTAGCGTCTCCGGGGAGCTGTTTTTT. Protein product: CASGTSVSGELFF. The chain uses TRBV5-1 and TRBJ2-2, with 10 bases identical to TRBD2. CDR3 length: 13 amino acids. The germline gives CDR1 SGHRS, CDR2 YFSETQ.

V is TRBV6-5 and J is TRBJ2-1; maybe TRBD2 (5 bases). There are 11 residues in the CDR3. Trimming shortened V by 2 bases and J by 13 bases, and 9 bases separated the two germline ends. CDR1 and CDR2 (germline): MNHEY, SVGAGI. The CDR3 bases are TGTGCCAGCAGTTACATGGGAGACCAGTTCTTC. This gives the protein CASSYMGDQFF.

The chain has TRBV29-1 and TRBJ2-1; 9 nucleotides match TRBD1. Germline CDR1 and CDR2: SQVTM and ANQGSEA. The CDR3 runs to 14 residues. J lost 7 bases, V lost 4 bases, and 8 bases had no gene match. The CDR3 sequence: CSVGGGQGGNEQFF. CDR3 in DNA: TGCAGCGTTGGTGGGGGACAGGGAGGGAATGAGCAGTTCTTC.

The chain is built from TRBV19 and TRBJ1-5; TRBD1 agrees at 7 bases. Germline V gene data show CDR1 as LNHDA and CDR2 as SQIVND (reference sequence). With V trimmed by 3 bases and J by 0 bases, 5 bases remained unmatched. This CDR3 spans 16 amino acids. DNA for the CDR3: TGTGCCAGTAGTATCGGCAGGGGGTATAGCAATCAGCCCCAGCATTTT. It encodes CASSIGRGYSNQPQHF.

The genes are TRBV4-1 and TRBJ1-1, with 7 bases identical to TRBD1. The CDR3 spans 15 residues. Germline trimming cut 2 bases from V and 4 bases from J; bases unmatched to any gene: 7. Per the germline V gene, CDR1 is MGHRA and CDR2 is YSYEKL. The CDR3 bases are TGCGCCAGCAGCCAAACCCCACAGGGGAGCACTGAAGCTTTCTTT. This translates into CASSQTPQGSTEAFF.

This clone appeared a few times. J is TRBJ1-5 and V is TRBV25-1; D not resolved. V shed 4 bases and J shed 2 bases, with 12 bases lying between them. This CDR3 has 15 amino acids. CDR1 is MGHDK and CDR2 is SYGVNS in the germline V gene. CDR3 bases: TGTGCCAGCAGTGCTGGTTCTGAGGGCAATCAGCCCCAGCATTTT. Translation gives CASSAGSEGNQPQHF.

CDR3 sequence (DNA): TGTGCCAGCAGCCAAGAATTATGGCACGAGCAGTACTTC. This translates into CASSQELWHEQYF. The chain has TRBV3-1 (or the pseudogene TRBV3-2) and TRBJ2-7; the D is unclear. The CDR3 sequence is 13 residues long. Germline CDR1 LGHDT, CDR2 YNNKEL (reference sequence). With 0 bases removed from V and 5 bases from J, the gap between germline ends came to 8 bases.

V gene TRBV6-4 combines with J gene TRBJ2-5, with TRBD2 matching 10 bases. The CDR3 covers 15 residues. Germline V gene sequence: CDR1 MRHNA, CDR2 SNTAGT. Losses at the gene ends were 4 bases for V and 2 bases for J; bases not matched to a gene: 4. CDR3 sequence: CASSAVAGGQETQYF. In DNA, the CDR3 is TGTGCCAGCAGTGCCGTAGCGGGGGGACAAGAGACCCAGTACTTC.

In its sample, this clone was seen a few times. The CDR3 nucleotides read TGTGCCAGCAGTGACTCTGTGGGGGGAGGCTACAATGAGCAGTTCTTC. Amino acids: CASSDSVGGGYNEQFF. This rearrangement joins TRBV6-4 to TRBJ2-1; perhaps TRBD2 as D (6 bases). With 0 bases removed from V and 3 bases from J, the gap between germline ends came to 12 bases. CDR3 length equals 16 residues. CDR1 and CDR2 (germline): MRHNA, SNTAGT.

This clone showed up just a few times. CDR3 residues: CASSSTDPGNYGYTF. As DNA, the CDR3 is TGTGCCAGCAGTTCAACAGACCCGGGGAACTATGGCTACACCTTC. The gene calls are TRBV6-5 and TRBJ1-2; D ambiguous. Germline V gene sequence: CDR1 MNHEY, CDR2 SVGAGI. Trimming took off 4 bases at V and 2 bases at J, with 14 bases between the two ends. There are 15 residues in the CDR3.

This rearrangement joins TRBV5-4 to TRBJ2-2; D possibly corresponds to TRBD1 (7 bases). The CDR3 extends over 14 amino acids. Looked up from germline, CDR1 is SGHNT and CDR2 is YYREEE (reference sequence). Between the trimmed V and J ends, which lost 5 bases and 8 bases, there was a span of 16 bases. CDR3 coding DNA: TGTGCCAGCAGTTTTCAGGGGGGCCGGGGGGAGCTGTTTTTT. This sequence encodes CASSFQGGRGELFF. Full variable domain (rest looked up from reference TRBV5-4 and TRBJ2-2): ETGVTQSPTHLIKTRGQQVTLRCSSQSGHNTVSWYQQALGQGPQFIFQYYREEENGRGNFPPRFSGLQFPNYSSELNVNALELDDSALYLCASSFQGGRGELFFGEGSRLTVL.

The chain couples TRBV21-1 to TRBJ1-1. TRBV21-1 is designated a pseudogene. The CDR3 sequence is 15 residues long. The CDR3 protein is CASSTRAPGSTEAFF. The CDR3 nucleotides are TGTGCCAGCAGCACTCGGGCCCCGGGAAGCACTGAAGCTTTCTTT.

In its sample, this clone was seen a few times. The rearrangement joins TRBV6-5 to TRBJ1-6; D is unresolved. This CDR3 is built from 15 residues. V was pared by 5 bases and J by 6 bases, with 14 bases between. Germline V gene sequence: CDR1 MNHEY, CDR2 SVGAGI. CDR3: CASSPVSGGNSPLHF. CDR3 DNA sequence: TGTGCCAGCAGTCCCGTTTCGGGAGGTAATTCACCCCTCCACTTT.

The genes are TRBV24-1 and TRBJ1-4; D gene unclear. The V end lost 5 bases, the J end lost 8 bases, and 11 bases lay between the germline ends. This CDR3 region has 13 residues. The germline V gene has CDR1 KGHDR and CDR2 SFDVKD. CDR3 sequence (DNA): TGTGCCACCAGTGCTCGGGGAGGCGAAAAACTGTTTTTT. Its protein product is CATSARGGEKLFF.

The J gene is TRBJ1-5, the V gene TRBV6-5; perhaps TRBD1 as D (6 bases). Trimming pared 6 bases from V and 0 bases from J, leaving 6 bases between. CDR1 and CDR2 from the germline V gene are MNHEY and SVGAGI. The CDR3 extends over 13 amino acids. CDR3 in amino acids: CASRDSSNQPQHF. The DNA for the CDR3 is TGTGCCAGCAGGGACAGTAGCAATCAGCCCCAGCATTTT.

The CDR3 DNA sequence: TGTGCCAGTAGTCCACCGGGACAAGGGAACACTGAAGCTTTCTTT. Translation: CASSPPGQGNTEAFF. The chain carries TRBV19 and TRBJ1-1, with D maybe TRBD1 (6 bases). This CDR3 has 15 amino acids. CDR1 is LNHDA, CDR2 SQIVND, per germline (reference sequence). V was pared by 5 bases and J by 1 base, with 14 bases between.

This chain's CDR3 is CASSLVVAGAHEQYF. The DNA of the CDR3 is TGCGCCAGCAGCTTGGTTGTAGCAGGGGCCCACGAGCAGTACTTC. The chain carries TRBV5-1 and TRBJ2-7; possible D gene TRBD1, 6 bases. This CDR3 is built from 15 residues. Germline values: CDR1 SGHRS, CDR2 YFSETQ. V dropped 0 bases and J dropped 5 bases, with 15 bases sitting between them.

CDR3 bases: TGTGCCAGCAGCCAAGTAGGGGGATCCTATAATTCACCCCTCCACTTT. Residues: CASSQVGGSYNSPLHF. This chain joins TRBV3-1 (or the pseudogene TRBV3-2) and TRBJ1-6; perhaps TRBD1 as D (6 bases). This CDR3 contains 16 residues. Trimming left V 1 base short and J 1 base short, with 8 bases between. The germline V gene has CDR1 LGHDT and CDR2 YNNKEL (reference sequence).

This clone was observed once. The chain joins TRBV7-9 to TRBJ1-1, with D possibly being TRBD1 (5 bases). Trimming removed 7 bases from V and 1 base from J, with 10 bases in between. CDR3 length equals 13 residues. Germline V gene data show CDR1 as SEHNR and CDR2 as FQNEAQ (reference sequence). The CDR3 DNA reads as TGTGCCAGCACGGGGCTGGGGAACACTGAAGCTTTCTTT. Encoded protein: CASTGLGNTEAFF.